This T cell receptor beta chain comes out of a study of shared T cell receptors in the human thymus (dated by TCRdb to about 2021). In terms of the full investigation: The study examined how the human thymus generates shared, self-reactive T-cell receptor alpha chains.

Points on this clone: The target of this receptor is not known. No much larger clonotype is one base removed from it; base qualities were not supplied.

Receptor libraries were prepared by the immunoSEQ multiplex PCR assay. The immuneACCESS repertoire file appears here via TCRdb, limited to in-frame rearrangements. These files lack a portion of the clones; in checked studies, under half of the deficit traces to unresolved V genes, and the cause of the others is not known. For this sample the table gives over 450,000 clones, of which 70% to 80% were detected only once. More than 0.01% of the sample rests with the top ten. Including cysteine and phenylalanine, the CDR3 has 18 amino acids. Left in the record is the CDR3 DNA by itself, 54 bases read in frame from the first base. Reading the germline V gene (reference sequence) gives CDR1 MNHEY and CDR2 SMNVEV. V loses 4 bases at its end and J loses 3 bases; junction bases beyond the gene matches: 9. The data were also submitted as part of a second study, on human thymus T cells. Reported in the second study: The donors were immunologically healthy infants in Finland who had open corrective cardiac surgery for congenital heart defects. Thymus tissue was obtained as surgical resects removed during corrective cardiac surgery. Usage of V and J gene segments appeared to be biased in both the thymic and the peripheral blood repertoires. According to the related research, thymic TCR repertoires were highly overlapping among unrelated individuals. The study used about 8 infant thymus samples plus four related peripheral blood samples to characterize TCR alpha and beta repertoires. Donor ages ranged from roughly 6 to 250 days, and the cohort comprised about six male and two female infants. Thymocytes were mechanically released from the tissue and were stored as pellets of roughly 9.5-30 million cells at -70 degrees C. Genomic DNA was extracted from frozen cell pellets with a QIAsymphony instrument. The immunoSEQ multiplex PCR assay was used to amplify the TCRB and TCRAD loci from a standardized amount of quality-controlled genomic DNA. The amplicons spanned the V(D)J region and were long enough to cover the CDR3 and allow V and J genes to be identified. The commercial immunoSEQ service was used to sequence amplicons on an Illumina platform. Primer bias and sequencing errors were corrected using previously described methods, and TCRAD and TCRB definitions followed the IMGT database. Repertoires were analysed with immunoSEQ Analyzer 3.0 and VDJTools, covering basic statistics, V/J segment usage, diversity estimates, rarefaction and pairwise overlap. Diversity was estimated with Chao1, ChaoE, Efron-Thisted, Shannon and inverse Simpson indices, and also on datasets down-sampled to the smallest sample. Repertoire overlap was determined by strict matching of CDR3 nucleotide sequence, V gene and J gene, and Jaccard-based multidimensional scaling clustering was applied. Thymus samples yielded on average roughly 840,000 unique TCRB clonotypes, compared with 80,000 to 85,000 from blood samples.

This receptor was taken from a boy under three years old with a congenital heart defect. Donor details come from another sample of the same person, matched by shared clones. The sequence is built from TRBV27 and TRBJ2-2, with 12 bases in between that match TRBD1. The sequenced material came from thymocytes. The nucleotide sequence reads as follows: TGTGCCAGCAGTTCCATCCGGGACAGGGGGCTGGACACCGGGGAGCTGTTTTTT. Its product reads: CASSSIRDRGLDTGELFF.